The 21 T cell receptor beta chains given below trace back to one sample, sequenced in a study of control samples from healthy donors and cancer patients. Using immunoSEQ multiplex PCR, the repertoire was profiled, and TCRdb retains in-frame clones only, with some absent. Of around 80,000 clones listed, 70% to 90% are singletons. Sequencing was performed on blood. These receptors all come from a woman between 50 and 59 years old in good health.

The gene calls are TRBV11-2 and TRBJ1-5; D unresolved. The germline V and J ends were trimmed by 6 bases and 1 base, with 13 bases remaining between them. Germline CDR1 is SGHAT and CDR2 is FQNNGV. This CDR3 is built from 15 residues. The CDR3 DNA reads TGTGCCAGCAGTCTTGGAGGCGGGAGCAATCAGCCCCAGCATTTT. Its translation is CASSLGGGSNQPQHF. Variable domain in full (rest from reference TRBV11-2 and TRBJ1-5): EAGVAQSPRYKIIEKRQSVAFWCNPISGHATLYWYQQILGQGPKLLIQFQNNGVVDDSQLPKDRFSAERLKGVDSTLKIQPAKLEDSAVYLCASSLGGGSNQPQHFGDGTRLSIL.

The rearrangement links TRBV18 to TRBJ1-2; 9 nucleotides agree with TRBD1. J was trimmed by 2 bases and V by 3 bases; bases with no gene match: 7. The CDR3 length is 16 residues. Germline V CDR1 and CDR2: KGHSH, LQKENI. In DNA form, the CDR3 reads TGTGCCAGCTCACCGGGGGGACAGGGAAAAAACTATGGCTACACCTTC. As protein: CASSPGGQGKNYGYTF.

The rearrangement uses TRBV6-1 and TRBJ1-1; no reliable D call. The CDR3 spans 13 residues. Trimming pared 1 base from V and 8 bases from J, leaving 11 bases between. Germline CDR1 is MNHNS and CDR2 is SASEGT. The CDR3 here is CASSEGEAPEAFF. CDR3 coding DNA: TGTGCCAGCAGTGAAGGAGAAGCGCCCGAAGCTTTCTTT.

This chain links TRBV7-2 with TRBJ2-7; possibly TRBD1 for D (6 bases). Germline CDR1 is SGHTA and CDR2 is FQGNSA. Between the trimmed V and J ends, which lost 6 bases and 4 bases, there was a span of 19 bases. CDR3 length: 15 residues. The CDR3 here is CASSPTTGISYEQYF. The CDR3 region has the DNA TGTGCCAGCAGTCCGACTACAGGGATCAGTTACGAGCAGTACTTC.

The chain combines TRBV4-1 with TRBJ2-7; D may correspond to TRBD1 or TRBD2 (7 bases each). Germline V gene lookup returns CDR1 MGHRA and CDR2 YSYEKL. This CDR3 comprises 18 residues. V was cut by 1 base and J by 2 bases, with 21 bases left in between. Written as DNA, the CDR3 is TGCGCCAGCAGCCAAGGGGAGGGGGCCTCGGGGGGTCCCTACGAGCAGTACTTC. The encoded protein is CASSQGEGASGGPYEQYF.

The chain has TRBV7-9 and TRBJ2-7; D possibly uses TRBD1 or TRBD2 (5 bases each). Germline CDR1 SEHNR, CDR2 FQNEAQ (reference sequence). The V end lost 5 bases, the J end lost 4 bases, and 9 bases lay between the germline ends. The CDR3 runs to 12 residues. This CDR3 reads CASSRGEYEQYF. DNA for the CDR3: TGTGCCAGCAGCCGAGGGGAATACGAGCAGTACTTC.

CDR3 loop: CASSPSGGEETQYF. In nucleotides, the CDR3 is TGTGCCAGCAGCCCTAGCGGGGGCGAGGAGACCCAGTACTTC. The chain has TRBV9 and TRBJ2-5, with 10 bases identical to TRBD2. Germline V gene data show CDR1 as SGDLS and CDR2 as YYNGEE. The ends lost 4 bases at V and 5 bases at J; junction bases unmatched: 5. The CDR3 extends over 14 amino acids.

The V call is TRBV10-1, the J call TRBJ2-7; 8 bases line up with TRBD2. V lost 8 bases to trimming and J lost 12 bases; unmatched junction nucleotides: 9. The germline gives CDR1 WNHNN, CDR2 SYGVQD (reference sequence). The CDR3 has 11 residues. The CDR3 loop reads CASEEGGLVYF. The CDR3 nucleotides are TGCGCCAGCGAGGAAGGGGGACTAGTGTACTTC.

This sequence joins TRBV12-5 and TRBJ1-5; D is perhaps TRBD1 (6 bases). V lost 1 base to trimming and J lost 5 bases, with 9 bases between them. Germline V gives CDR1 LGHNT, CDR2 FRNRAP. CDR3 length: 14 residues. The DNA for the CDR3 is TGTGCTAGTGGTTTGGCGCAGGGGTATCAGCCCCAGCATTTT. Protein: CASGLAQGYQPQHF.

The chain couples TRBV11-2 to TRBJ1-4, with 7 bases fitting TRBD1. V was pared by 4 bases and J by 9 bases, with 11 bases of the junction left unmatched. Germline V lookup: CDR1 SGHAT, CDR2 FQNNGV. The CDR3 runs 15 residues. The CDR3 protein is CASSSHSTGLKKLFF. The CDR3 DNA sequence: TGTGCCAGCAGCTCCCACTCGACAGGGTTGAAAAAACTGTTTTTT.

V is TRBV6-5 and J is TRBJ1-5; 7 nucleotides match TRBD1. Germline-derived CDR1 and CDR2 are MNHEY and SVGAGI. The CDR3 has 13 residues. V lost 9 bases, J lost 2 bases, and 4 bases stayed unmatched. CDR3 sequence: CASDREGNQPQHF. CDR3 bases: TGTGCCAGTGACAGGGAAGGCAATCAGCCCCAGCATTTT.

The genes are TRBV29-1 and TRBJ2-6; D remains ambiguous. Looked up from germline, CDR1 is SQVTM and CDR2 is ANQGSEA. Trimming took 6 bases from V and 1 from J, leaving 4 bases between them. There are 12 residues in the CDR3. The CDR3 DNA is TGCAGCGTAGAGTCTGGGGCCAACGTCCTGACTTTC. Its protein is CSVESGANVLTF.

This chain connects TRBV3-1 (or the pseudogene TRBV3-2) to TRBJ2-7, with 9 bases aligning to TRBD2. The length of the CDR3 is 15 residues. The germline gives CDR1 LGHDT, CDR2 YNNKEL (reference sequence). V shed 3 bases and J 1 base; nucleotides not matched to a gene: 4. Here the CDR3 DNA reads TGTGCCAGCAGCCACCAAGGACTAGCGTCCTACGAGCAGTACTTC. Amino acid sequence: CASSHQGLASYEQYF.

This clone was seen only once. This chain links TRBV19 with TRBJ2-1, with D perhaps TRBD1 (6 bases). Germline V gives CDR1 LNHDA, CDR2 SQIVND (reference sequence). The V end lost 9 bases, the J end lost 7 bases, and 16 bases lay between the germline ends. The CDR3 has 13 amino acids. The CDR3 DNA sequence: TGTGCCAGCGGCACAGGGTTGATGAATGAGCAGTTCTTC. It codes for CASGTGLMNEQFF.

The chain employs TRBV11-2 and TRBJ2-2; no clear D gene. The V gene's germline CDR1 is SGHAT and CDR2 FQNNGV. The CDR3 runs to 11 residues. Trimming pared 3 bases from V and 9 bases from J, leaving 5 bases between. CDR3 nucleotides: TGTGCCAGCAGCTTGGAGAGGGAGCTGTTTTTT. Translated, it gives CASSLERELFF.

Only one count was recorded for this clone. The chain has TRBV4-1 and TRBJ1-2, with D possibly matching TRBD1 (6 bases). The length of the CDR3 is 16 residues. Germline V gene data show CDR1 as MGHRA and CDR2 as YSYEKL. V lost 1 base, J lost 8 bases, and 20 bases lay in between. The CDR3 DNA follows: TGCGCCAGCAGCCAAGGTTTACTTGTACAGGGAAAGGGCTACACCTTC. This translates into CASSQGLLVQGKGYTF.

The rearrangement links TRBV30 to TRBJ1-2, with D possibly being TRBD1 (6 bases). CDR3 length: 13 amino acids. Germline CDR1 GTSNPN, CDR2 SVGIG (reference sequence). Deletions cut 2 bases from V and 7 bases from J, with 14 bases between. The CDR3, as DNA: TGTGCCTGGAGTAGAGGGGGTAATTTTGGCTACACCTTC. Its translation: CAWSRGGNFGYTF.

The chain combines TRBV7-9 with TRBJ1-4, with 9 bases aligning to TRBD1. The CDR3 contains 18 residues. Germline CDR1 is SEHNR and CDR2 is FQNEAQ (reference sequence). V gave up 1 base and J gave up 0 bases; unmatched junction bases: 6. The CDR3 sequence is CASSLGRDRVTTNEKLFF. In DNA, the CDR3 is TGTGCCAGCAGCTTAGGTCGGGACAGGGTTACAACTAATGAAAAACTGTTTTTT.

V usage is TRBV24-1 and J usage is TRBJ2-3; D call uncertain. Germline CDR1 and CDR2: KGHDR and SFDVKD. The CDR3 contains 13 residues. Trimming removed 5 bases at V and 3 bases at J, with 8 bases between. The CDR3 region is CATSALGTDTQYF. CDR3 DNA: TGTGCCACCAGTGCCCTGGGGACAGATACGCAGTATTTT.

This chain links TRBV5-1 with TRBJ2-7; D tentatively reads TRBD1 or TRBD2 (5 bases each). V lost 8 bases to trimming and J lost 2 bases, with 20 bases between them. Germline V gives CDR1 SGHRS, CDR2 YFSETQ. This CDR3 has 15 amino acids. CDR3 sequence (DNA): TGCGCCAGTAACCCTTGGTCGGGACCGACCTACGAGCAGTACTTC. It specifies CASNPWSGPTYEQYF. Drawing the rest from reference TRBV5-1 and TRBJ2-7, the complete variable domain is KAGVTQTPRYLIKTRGQQVTLSCSPISGHRSVSWYQQTPGQGLQFLFEYFSETQRNKGNFPGRFSGRQFSNSRSEMNVSTLELGDSALYLCASNPWSGPTYEQYFGPGTRLTVT.

The chain joins TRBV5-6 to TRBJ2-7; TRBD2 matches at 7 bases. CDR3 length: 13 amino acids. Germline V gene lookup returns CDR1 SGHDT and CDR2 YYEEEE. V dropped 6 bases and J dropped 5; count of bases not matched to a gene: 8. This CDR3 is CASTRGGFDEQYF. The CDR3 nucleotides are TGTGCCAGCACCCGGGGAGGGTTCGACGAGCAGTACTTC. Combining the CDR3 with reference TRBV5-6 and TRBJ2-7 gives the whole variable domain DAGVTQSPTHLIKTRGQQVTLRCSPKSGHDTVSWYQQALGQGPQFIFQYYEEEERQRGNFPDRFSGHQFPNYSSELNVNALLLGDSALYLCASTRGGFDEQYFGPGTRLTVT.